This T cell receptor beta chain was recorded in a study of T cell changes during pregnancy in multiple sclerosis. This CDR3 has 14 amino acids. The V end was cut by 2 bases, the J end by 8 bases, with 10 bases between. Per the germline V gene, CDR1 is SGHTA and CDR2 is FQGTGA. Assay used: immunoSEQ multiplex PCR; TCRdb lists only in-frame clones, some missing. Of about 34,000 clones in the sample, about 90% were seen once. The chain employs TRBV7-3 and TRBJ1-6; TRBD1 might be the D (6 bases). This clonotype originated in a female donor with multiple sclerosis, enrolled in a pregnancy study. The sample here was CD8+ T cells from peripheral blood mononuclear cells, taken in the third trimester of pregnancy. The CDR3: CASSLSRGDSPLHF. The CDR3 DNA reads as TGTGCCAGCAGCTTATCCAGGGGCGATTCACCCCTCCACTTT.